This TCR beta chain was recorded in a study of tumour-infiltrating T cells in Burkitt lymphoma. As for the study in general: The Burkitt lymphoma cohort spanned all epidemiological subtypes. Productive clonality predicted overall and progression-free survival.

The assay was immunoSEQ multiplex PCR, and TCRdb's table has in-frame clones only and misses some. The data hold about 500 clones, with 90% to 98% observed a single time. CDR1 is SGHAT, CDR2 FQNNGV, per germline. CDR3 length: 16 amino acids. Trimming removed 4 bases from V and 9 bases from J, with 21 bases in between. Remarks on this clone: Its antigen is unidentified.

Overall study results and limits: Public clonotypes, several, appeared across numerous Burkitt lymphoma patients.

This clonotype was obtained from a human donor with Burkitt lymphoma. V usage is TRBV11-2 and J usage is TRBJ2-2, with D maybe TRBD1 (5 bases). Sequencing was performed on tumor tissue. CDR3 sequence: CASSSPLGHLRRELFF. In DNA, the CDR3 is TGTGCCAGCAGCTCCCCCCTCGGACACCTCCGGCGGGAGCTGTTTTTT.